This section outlines one T cell receptor beta chain sequence together with its context. The data derive from a study of blood T cell repertoires in COVID-19. TCRdb's table, derived via immunoSEQ multiplex PCR, lists solely in-frame clones and lacks some. The sample lists approximately 250,000 clones, 70% to 85% occurring once. The germline CDR1 and CDR2 sequences are SGHDN and FVKESK. The CDR3 consists of 15 residues. Deletions cut 3 bases from V and 1 base from J, with 10 bases between. Sample: peripheral blood. The sequence came from a woman aged 35 to 49 who had recovered from COVID-19. The chain combines TRBV14 with TRBJ2-4; tentatively, D is TRBD1 (6 bases). CDR3 DNA sequence: TGTGCCAGCAGCCAGTATAGGGGGGCCAAAAACATTCAGTACTTC. Its translation is CASSQYRGAKNIQYF.